The source of this TCR beta chain is a study of PD-L1 blockade in urothelial cancer (dated 2017 in TCRdb). For context, the study as a whole: Every patient began therapy in 2014 and was given atezolizumab 1,200 mg intravenously every 3 weeks. An ECOG performance status of 0 or 1 was recorded for the patients, and 0 to 3 prior chemotherapy regimens had been received by the patients. Progression-free survival longer than 6 months counted as durable clinical benefit, and TCR features were additionally tested against both progression-free and overall survival. Pretreatment blood TCR-seq was available for 30 or so patients, at least one posttreatment blood collection was obtained for 25 or so patients, and tumor TCR-seq was available for 25 or so patients. Durable clinical benefit was achieved by nine patients and was not achieved by 20 patients. TCR sequencing covered pretreatment tumor samples and matched, serially collected peripheral blood taken before and after atezolizumab treatment. About 90% of the 29 patients were males with bladder-origin urothelial cancer, and about 65% of the 29 reported a prior smoking history. The study, an exploratory multi-omic analysis, examined somatic, immune and clinical correlates of response to PD-L1 blockade with atezolizumab in urothelial cancer. Blood samples yielded a median of around 150,000 T cells and around 80,000 unique TCRs, with median clonality roughly 0.085. Blood samples were analyzed at 3 weeks after treatment start (second dose) and at 6 weeks after treatment start. Whole exome sequencing and RNA sequencing of pretreatment tumors were performed alongside TCR sequencing in the same patients.

Beyond this particular receptor, the publication reports: Because the sample size was small (n ≈ 29) and many exploratory analyses were performed, the results are intended to be hypothesis-generating. Greater expansion of tumor-associated TCR clones in peripheral blood 3 weeks after the start of treatment was observed in patients with durable benefit (n of about 20, p = 0.022). Improved progression-free and overall survival was found to be associated with pretreatment peripheral blood TCR clonality below the median.

As concerns this clone: It lacks a known antigen. No clone much larger than this one lies a single base away; base qualities are absent.

To estimate absolute template abundance from read counts, synthetic TCR analog templates were spiked into each PCR. Using the immunoSEQ assay, TCRbeta CDR3 regions were amplified from genomic DNA with bias-controlled V and J gene primers. Sequencing of rearranged TCRbeta segments was done at approximately 20X coverage. On the authors' methods: Sequencing errors were corrected by clustering and CDR3s were annotated against IMGT to assign V, D and J genes. Downstream analyses used only productive TCRbeta rearrangements and left out out-of-frame or stop-codon sequences. Clonality was calculated as one minus the Shannon entropy normalized by the log of the number of unique productive sequences. Clones differing between time points or between blood and tumor were identified using Fisher's exact test with Benjamini-Hochberg correction, with an adjusted p below 0.01 applied as the threshold. TCRdb retrieved this table from immuneACCESS and kept in-frame rearrangements only. Not all clones are present; in checked studies, unresolved V genes account for under half, and no reason is known for the remainder. V and J calls and clone size are given by that table; D and trimming were obtained from the DNA. The sample contains under 45,000 clones, 82% of them found a single time. Around 20% of the sample rests with the top ten.

The cohort comprised around 30 patients with locally advanced or metastatic urothelial carcinoma treated at Memorial Sloan Kettering on a trial protocol. Peripheral blood mononuclear cells were collected pretreatment and during treatment, at between 1 and 8 total time points per patient. The Qiagen DNeasy Blood extraction kit was used to purify genomic DNA from total PBMCs and tumor samples. Collected pretreatment and during treatment, PBMCs were isolated and stored as previously described. This receptor was identified in a man in his 60s with urothelial cancer. This specimen consisted of PBMCs, obtained around atezolizumab (anti-PD-L1) treatment.

CDR3 reads: CASRKTGLSTDTQYF. DNA sequence: TGTGCCAGCAGGAAAACGGGACTTAGCACAGATACGCAGTATTTT. The V and J genes are TRBV2 and TRBJ2-3, and possibly TRBD2, on 6 matching bases. V drops 6 bases and J drops 0 bases, leaving 13 bases in between. CDR1 and CDR2, looked up from the germline V gene, are SNHLY and FYNNEI. Including the terminal cysteine and phenylalanine, the CDR3 comprises 15 residues. Only the CDR3 DNA stays, 45 bases, in frame from base 1.